The 12 T cell receptor beta chains below all came from one sample that was sequenced in a study of shared clonotypes between healthy human individuals. Naive-designated CD8 cells lacked CD45RO, were positively enriched for CCR7, and omitted terminally differentiated effector memory CD45RA+ cells. Repertoires were generated with immunoSEQ multiplex PCR, while TCRdb's copy carries only in-frame clones and drops some. This table holds about 2.2 million clones, approximately 92% found once. Sequenced material: naive CD8+ T cells from PBMCs. The source is a man younger than 35 in good health. Some clones in this sample may be carry-over from other donors' samples.

V and J are TRBV2 and TRBJ2-7; no clear D. Trimming cost V 3 bases and J 3 bases, with 15 bases left between them. The CDR3 sequence is 15 residues long. Germline CDR1 is SNHLY and CDR2 is FYNNEI. The DNA for the CDR3 is TGTGCCAGCAGTGATAGTCGGCTTTATCACTACGAGCAGTACTTC. This codes for CASSDSRLYHYEQYF.

The chain is built from TRBV21-1 and TRBJ2-1. TRBV21-1 is recorded as a pseudogene. There are 13 residues in the CDR3. The CDR3 loop is CASSSIPNVAQFF. The CDR3 region has the DNA TGTGCCAGCAGCTCAATCCCGAATGTTGCGCAGTTCTTC.

V and J are TRBV4-1 and TRBJ1-1; D possibly corresponds to TRBD1 (5 bases). Germline CDR1 reads MGHRA; CDR2 reads YSYEKL. Trimming shortened V by 0 bases and J by 11 bases, and 13 bases separated the two germline ends. The CDR3 has 13 amino acids. The CDR3 sequence: CASSQEGPKGAFF. DNA for the CDR3: TGCGCCAGCAGCCAAGAGGGGCCTAAGGGGGCTTTCTTT.

The chain carries TRBV29-1 and TRBJ1-2; the D is unclear. CDR1 is SQVTM and CDR2 is ANQGSEA in the germline V gene. CDR3 length equals 11 residues. V lost 4 bases and J lost 8, with 11 bases in between. In nucleotides, the CDR3 is TGCAGCGTTGTTCACAGCAAAGGCTACACCTTC. This encodes CSVVHSKGYTF.

This chain connects TRBV27 to TRBJ2-7, with TRBD1 matching over 9 bases. This CDR3 has 15 residues. V was pared by 9 bases and J by 4 bases, with 13 bases of the junction left unmatched. The germline gives CDR1 MNHEY, CDR2 SMNVEV (reference sequence). CDR3 in DNA: TGTGCCAGTTCGTCTTGGGACAGGGTATCTTACGAGCAGTACTTC. This codes for CASSSWDRVSYEQYF.

CDR3 in DNA: TGCGCCAGCAGCCAAGGCGTTAGCGGGAGTTACGAGCAGTACTTC. Translation: CASSQGVSGSYEQYF. V gene TRBV4-1 combines with J gene TRBJ2-7; 9 positions match TRBD2. The CDR3 has 15 residues. J was trimmed by 4 bases and V by 1 base; bases with no gene match: 5. Germline CDR1 is MGHRA and CDR2 is YSYEKL.

Of note for this clone: Distinct nucleotide sequences in the sample also encode this CDR3. The CDR3 spells CASRTATDTQYF. The CDR3 DNA sequence: TGTGCCAGCAGGACAGCCACAGATACGCAGTATTTT. The rearrangement joins TRBV7-9 to TRBJ2-3, with a weak D call TRBD1 (5 bases). CDR3 size: 12 residues. The germline CDR1 and CDR2 sequences are SEHNR and FQNEAQ (reference sequence). Trimming left V 6 bases short and J 2 bases short, with 6 bases between.

The gene calls are TRBV27 and TRBJ2-7; no reliable D call. The V end was cut by 3 bases, the J end by 3 bases, with 9 bases between. The CDR3 has 13 amino acids. The germline gives CDR1 MNHEY, CDR2 SMNVEV (reference sequence). CDR3 DNA sequence: TGTGCCAGCAGTTTGTTGAACGGCTACGAGCAGTACTTC. Translated: CASSLLNGYEQYF.

The chain recombines TRBV30 with TRBJ1-2, with D tentatively TRBD1 (6 bases). Trimming shortened V by 2 bases and J by 0 bases, and 10 bases separated the two germline ends. The CDR3 spans 14 residues. Germline V gene sequence: CDR1 GTSNPN, CDR2 SVGIG (reference sequence). This CDR3 is CAWSRGPTNYGYTF. The CDR3 DNA is TGTGCCTGGAGTCGGGGGCCGACTAACTATGGCTACACCTTC.

The table lists this clone with a count of one. Other DNA sequences in the same sample also yield this CDR3. The chain joins TRBV27 to TRBJ2-1; 10 positions agree with TRBD2. The junction had 2 bases not matched to a gene; V was cut back by 2 bases and J by 7 bases. CDR3 length: 14 residues. The germline gives CDR1 MNHEY, CDR2 SMNVEV (reference sequence). The chain's CDR3 is CASSLILAGNEQFF. The CDR3 DNA is TGTGCCAGCAGTTTAATACTAGCGGGAAATGAGCAGTTCTTC.

The V and J genes are TRBV19 and TRBJ1-5; 9 positions agree with TRBD1. Looked up from germline, CDR1 is LNHDA and CDR2 is SQIVND (reference sequence). This CDR3 contains 14 residues. V shed 4 bases and J 6 bases; nucleotides not matched to a gene: 4. The CDR3 DNA reads TGTGCCAGTAGTACGGGACAGGGATTTCAGCCCCAGCATTTT. Its translation: CASSTGQGFQPQHF. The full variable domain, with the rest looked up from reference TRBV19 and TRBJ1-5, is DGGITQSPKYLFRKEGQNVTLSCEQNLNHDAMYWYRQDPGQGLRLIYYSQIVNDFQKGDIAEGYSVSREKKESFPLTVTSAQKNPTAFYLCASSTGQGFQPQHFGDGTRLSIL.

This clone was seen just once. The chain recombines TRBV15 with TRBJ2-7; D possibly corresponds to TRBD1 (5 bases). This CDR3 spans 16 amino acids. The ends were cut back, 3 bases at V and 1 base at J, with 16 bases in the middle. CDR1 and CDR2 (germline): LNHNV, YYDKDF (reference sequence). The CDR3 coding sequence is TGTGCCACCAGCAGTGGCGACAGACTCTTTTCCTACGAGCAGTACTTC. Amino acid sequence: CATSSGDRLFSYEQYF. Full variable domain (outside the CDR3, taken from reference TRBV15 and TRBJ2-7): DAMVIQNPRYQVTQFGKPVTLSCSQTLNHNVMYWYQQKSSQAPKLLFHYYDKDFNNEADTPDNFQSRRPNTSFCFLDIRSPGLGDTAMYLCATSSGDRLFSYEQYFGPGTRLTVT.